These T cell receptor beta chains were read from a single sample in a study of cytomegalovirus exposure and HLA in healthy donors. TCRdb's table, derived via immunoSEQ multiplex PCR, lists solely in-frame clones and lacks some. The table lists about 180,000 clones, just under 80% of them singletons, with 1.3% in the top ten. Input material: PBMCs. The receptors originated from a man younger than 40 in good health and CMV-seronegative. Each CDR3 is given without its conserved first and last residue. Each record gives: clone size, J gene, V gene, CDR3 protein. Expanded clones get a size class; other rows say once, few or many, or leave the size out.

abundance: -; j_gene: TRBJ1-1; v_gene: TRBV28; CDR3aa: ASSLKISISGQGRNTEAF
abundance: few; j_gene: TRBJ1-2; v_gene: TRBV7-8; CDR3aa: ASSGPGTGYGYT
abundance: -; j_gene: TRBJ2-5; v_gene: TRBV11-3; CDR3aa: ASSLGAGILETQY
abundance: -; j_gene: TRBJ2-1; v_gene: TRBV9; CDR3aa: ASSVGAFGGSRDEQF
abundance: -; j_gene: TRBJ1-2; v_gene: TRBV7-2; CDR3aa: ASSRTWNYGYT
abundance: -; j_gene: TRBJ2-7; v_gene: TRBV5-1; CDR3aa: ASSAGTSTNEQY
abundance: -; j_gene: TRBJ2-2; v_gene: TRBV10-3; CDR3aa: AIRGSLRGGASTGELF
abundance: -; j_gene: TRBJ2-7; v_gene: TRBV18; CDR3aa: ASSPLDRGDEQY
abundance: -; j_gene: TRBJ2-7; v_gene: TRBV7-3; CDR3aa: ASSLGGLAGTYEQY
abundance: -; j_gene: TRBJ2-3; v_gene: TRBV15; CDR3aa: ATSRDGQRFTDTQY
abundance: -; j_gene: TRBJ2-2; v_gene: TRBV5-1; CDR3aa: ASSLTTNTGELF
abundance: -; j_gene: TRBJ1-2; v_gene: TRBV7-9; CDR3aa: ASSPGGGTNYGYT
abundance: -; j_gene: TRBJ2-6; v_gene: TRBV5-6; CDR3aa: ASSPHGSSGANVLT
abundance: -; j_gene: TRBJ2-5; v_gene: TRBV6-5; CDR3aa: ASNRFTSPPETQY
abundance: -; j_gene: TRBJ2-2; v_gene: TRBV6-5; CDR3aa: ASSYSKPGAGELF
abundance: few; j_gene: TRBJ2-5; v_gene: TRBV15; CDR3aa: ATSRATVYSQETQY
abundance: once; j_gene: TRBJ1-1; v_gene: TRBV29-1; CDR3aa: SVQGVFMTEAF